One sample yielded the 31 T cell receptor beta chains listed below, sequenced in a study of blood T cell repertoires in COVID-19 (dated by TCRdb to the early 2020s). The receptor library was made with the immunoSEQ multiplex PCR assay. Imported from immuneACCESS, the table was reduced by TCRdb to in-frame sequences with V and J called. These copies leave out some clones; in studies compared against another copy, an unresolved V gene accounts for under half, and the cause of the remainder is not known. A total of fewer than 90,000 clones appear in this sample, 90% to 95% of them only once. Around 4% of the sample rests with the top ten. Source material: peripheral blood. The origin of the receptors is a human donor with active COVID-19. The donor label of this sample is uncertain.

The chain recombines TRBV3-1 (or the pseudogene TRBV3-2) with TRBJ2-4; D is unresolved. The length of the CDR3 is 15 residues. Trimming stripped 1 base from V and 1 base from J, with 8 bases between. Germline values: CDR1 LGHDT, CDR2 YNNKEL (reference sequence). The CDR3 nucleotides are TGTGCCAGCAGCCAAGCGCCGGAGGCCAAAAACATTCAGTACTTC. This translates into CASSQAPEAKNIQYF.

J is TRBJ2-1 and V is TRBV5-4, with a tentative D call TRBD2 (5 bases). The CDR3 consists of 15 residues. The V end was cut by 3 bases, the J end by 4 bases, with 14 bases between. Germline CDR1 SGHNT, CDR2 YYREEE (reference sequence). CDR3 sequence (DNA): TGTGCCAGCAGCTCCCCTGGCAGCGGTTACAATGAGCAGTTCTTC. Translation gives CASSSPGSGYNEQFF.

This clone has just one count. CDR3 in amino acids: CASSYFGPYNEQFF. In nucleotides, the CDR3 is TGTGCCAGCAGTTACTTTGGGCCCTACAATGAGCAGTTCTTC. The chain carries TRBV6-5 and TRBJ2-1; no reliable D call. CDR1 is MNHEY and CDR2 is SVGAGI in the germline V gene. The CDR3 has 14 amino acids. V dropped 1 base and J dropped 2 bases, with 6 bases sitting between them.

The chain is built from TRBV6-1 and TRBJ2-5; D is perhaps TRBD1 (6 bases). CDR1 and CDR2 from the germline V gene are MNHNS and SASEGT. V lost 3 bases to trimming and J lost 7 bases, with 18 bases between them. The CDR3 sequence is 15 residues long. This chain's CDR3 is CASSETLDSSLTQYF. The CDR3 nucleotides read TGTGCCAGCAGTGAGACACTGGACAGCTCGCTGACCCAGTACTTC.

The gene calls are TRBV28 and TRBJ1-2, with D possibly TRBD1 on 6 matching bases. The germline gives CDR1 MDHEN, CDR2 SYDVKM. There are 12 residues in the CDR3. Written as DNA, the CDR3 is TGTGCTATCACAGGGTCTTACTATGGCTACACCTTC. Translation gives CAITGSYYGYTF.

The V and J genes are TRBV5-1 and TRBJ2-1; D might be TRBD1 (5 bases). The ends were cut back, 3 bases at V and 7 bases at J, with 8 bases in the middle. Germline CDR1 SGHRS, CDR2 YFSETQ. This CDR3 has 12 amino acids. In nucleotides, the CDR3 is TGCGCCAGCAGCTCCCAGGGAAATGAGCAGTTCTTC. Encoded protein: CASSSQGNEQFF.

The genes are TRBV12-5 and TRBJ2-5; D uncertain. Germline V gives CDR1 LGHNT, CDR2 FRNRAP. Trimming stripped 2 bases from V and 7 bases from J, with 8 bases between. The CDR3 extends over 12 amino acids. CDR3 residues: CASGLPSGTQYF. In nucleotides, the CDR3 is TGTGCTAGTGGTTTGCCCTCCGGGACCCAGTACTTC.

The rearrangement uses TRBV6-5 and TRBJ1-5, with D uncertain. Germline V gene data show CDR1 as MNHEY and CDR2 as SVGAGI. The CDR3 contains 15 residues. V lost 0 bases, J lost 0 bases, and 6 bases lay in between. The CDR3, as DNA: TGTGCCAGCAGTTACTCGATCTATAGCAATCAGCCCCAGCATTTT. This sequence encodes CASSYSIYSNQPQHF.

The rearrangement links TRBV5-1 to TRBJ2-5; 7 nucleotides agree with TRBD2. The junction had 9 bases not matched to a gene; V was cut back by 0 bases and J by 4 bases. Per the germline V gene, CDR1 is SGHRS and CDR2 is YFSETQ. The CDR3 has 16 amino acids. In nucleotides, the CDR3 is TGCGCCAGCAGCTTGGGGGCCCTCGGCGGGAGAGAGACCCAGTACTTC. Residues: CASSLGALGGRETQYF.

This chain joins TRBV5-1 and TRBJ1-4; 7 bases are a match to TRBD1. V was clipped by 0 bases and J by 5 bases; unmatched bases: 10. Germline V gene lookup returns CDR1 SGHRS and CDR2 YFSETQ. The CDR3 consists of 17 residues. In DNA, the CDR3 is TGCGCCAGCAGCTTGGCTGTAGACAGGGATTGGAATGAAAAACTGTTTTTT. Encoded protein: CASSLAVDRDWNEKLFF.

This chain joins TRBV3-1 (or the pseudogene TRBV3-2) and TRBJ1-6; 8 nucleotides match TRBD1. In germline, CDR1 is LGHDT, CDR2 YNNKEL (reference sequence). V trimming: 5 bases; J trimming: 7 bases; junction bases outside the gene matches: 4. The length of the CDR3 is 14 residues. The CDR3 DNA is TGTGCCAGCAGCGGCTGGGACAGGAATTCACCCCTCCACTTT. This codes for CASSGWDRNSPLHF.

The CDR3 DNA sequence: TGTGCCACCAGCACAATACAGGGGACCTACGAGCAGTACTTC. Protein: CATSTIQGTYEQYF. The chain carries TRBV15 and TRBJ2-7; the match to TRBD1 covers 7 bases. With 4 bases clipped from V and 2 bases from J, the junction kept 5 bases outside the gene matches. In germline, CDR1 is LNHNV, CDR2 YYDKDF (reference sequence). This CDR3 is built from 14 residues.

The J gene is TRBJ2-7, the V gene TRBV5-1; 9 bases are a match to TRBD2. The CDR3 is 15 residues long. Per germline, CDR1 SGHRS and CDR2 YFSETQ. V shed 0 bases and J 3 bases; nucleotides not matched to a gene: 4. The CDR3: CASSLGTSDLYEQYF. The CDR3 nucleotides are TGCGCCAGCAGCTTGGGGACTAGCGACCTCTACGAGCAGTACTTC.

This clone was observed a single time. The chain couples TRBV28 to TRBJ2-5; D call uncertain. Germline V CDR1 and CDR2: MDHEN, SYDVKM. Deletions cut 3 bases from V and 5 bases from J, with 13 bases between. CDR3 length equals 14 residues. CDR3: CASSFLIARETQYF. CDR3 DNA: TGTGCCAGCAGTTTTCTCATAGCCCGGGAGACCCAGTACTTC. The complete variable domain, with remaining parts taken from reference TRBV28 and TRBJ2-5, reads DVKVTQSSRYLVKRTGEKVFLECVQDMDHENMFWYRQDPGLGLRLIYFSYDVKMKEKGDIPEGYSVSREKKERFSLILESASTNQTSMYLCASSFLIARETQYFGPGTRLLVL.

This chain joins TRBV19 and TRBJ1-2, with 7 bases aligning to TRBD1. The CDR3 is 17 amino acids. Per germline, CDR1 LNHDA and CDR2 SQIVND (reference sequence). V was pared by 5 bases and J by 4 bases, with 16 bases of the junction left unmatched. The CDR3 nucleotides read TGTGCCAGTAGTCCAAGGACAGGATCCCTATACGGCTATGGCTACACCTTC. Its protein product is CASSPRTGSLYGYGYTF. Together with reference TRBV19 and TRBJ1-2, the CDR3 gives the full variable domain: DGGITQSPKYLFRKEGQNVTLSCEQNLNHDAMYWYRQDPGQGLRLIYYSQIVNDFQKGDIAEGYSVSREKKESFPLTVTSAQKNPTAFYLCASSPRTGSLYGYGYTFGSGTRLTVV.

V usage is TRBV7-2 and J usage is TRBJ2-2, with D uncertain. CDR3 length: 13 amino acids. Trimming left V 0 bases short and J 5 bases short, with 4 bases between. Per germline, CDR1 SGHTA and CDR2 FQGNSA. In DNA, the CDR3 is TGTGCCAGCAGCTTAGCTCGTACCGGGGAGCTGTTTTTT. Its protein product is CASSLARTGELFF.

The rearrangement uses TRBV27 and TRBJ1-1; 8 bases align to TRBD1. The length of the CDR3 is 19 residues. V was pared by 2 bases and J by 3 bases, with 17 bases of the junction left unmatched. The V gene's germline CDR1 is MNHEY and CDR2 SMNVEV (reference sequence). The CDR3 nucleotides are TGTGCCAGCAGTTTAGGCGCCAGGGGGCGCGTGGGGGGTCACACTGAAGCTTTCTTT. This sequence encodes CASSLGARGRVGGHTEAFF.

This clone was detected only a few times. The V call is TRBV2, the J call TRBJ2-7; 7 bases match TRBD2. Germline CDR1 is SNHLY and CDR2 is FYNNEI. The CDR3 has 12 residues. V lost 6 bases, J lost 7 bases, and 6 bases stayed unmatched. Written as DNA, the CDR3 is TGTGCCAGCAGGGGGGGGGAGGGTGAGCAGTACTTC. Translation gives CASRGGEGEQYF.

The chain couples TRBV5-6 to TRBJ1-2; 8 nucleotides match TRBD1. CDR3 length: 16 residues. J was trimmed by 5 bases and V by 4 bases; bases with no gene match: 13. The germline CDR1 and CDR2 sequences are SGHDT and YYEEEE. The CDR3 DNA is TGTGCCAGCAGCCCAAACGAGCCAGGGGGCTTTTATGGCTACACCTTC. Translated: CASSPNEPGGFYGYTF.

This clone was detected only once. CDR3 sequence (DNA): TGTGCTAGTGGTCGGACAGGCGAGCAGTTCTTC. Translated, it gives CASGRTGEQFF. The chain recombines TRBV12-5 with TRBJ2-1; 7 bases align to TRBD1. J was trimmed by 10 bases and V by 5 bases; bases with no gene match: 2. Germline V gene sequence: CDR1 LGHNT, CDR2 FRNRAP. The CDR3 has 11 residues.

The chain recombines TRBV18 with TRBJ1-1; 7 nucleotides agree with TRBD1. J gave up 1 base and V 6 bases, and 5 bases lay outside the gene matches. The CDR3 is made up of 14 amino acids. CDR1 KGHSH and CDR2 LQKENI come from the germline V gene. DNA for the CDR3: TGTGCCAGCTCGCCAAGACAGGGGAACACTGAAGCTTTCTTT. This codes for CASSPRQGNTEAFF.

The chain combines TRBV28 with TRBJ1-2; D not resolved. Between the trimmed V and J ends, which lost 6 bases and 8 bases, there was a span of 13 bases. The CDR3 extends over 12 amino acids. In germline, CDR1 is MDHEN, CDR2 SYDVKM. In DNA form, the CDR3 reads TGTGCCAGCAGGCATGGGCCGGCGGGCTACACCTTC. It yields the protein CASRHGPAGYTF.

This rearrangement joins TRBV5-1 to TRBJ1-2; D is unresolved. The length of the CDR3 is 13 residues. Germline CDR1 reads SGHRS; CDR2 reads YFSETQ. V lost 3 bases to trimming and J lost 1 base, with 7 bases between them. The CDR3, as DNA: TGCGCCAGCAGCTCTGAGGGTAACTATGGCTACACCTTC. Translated: CASSSEGNYGYTF.

This rearrangement joins TRBV3-1 (or the pseudogene TRBV3-2) to TRBJ2-7; TRBD2 matches 8 bases. This CDR3 region has 15 residues. Germline V gives CDR1 LGHDT, CDR2 YNNKEL (reference sequence). V lost 3 bases, J lost 4 bases, and 8 bases stayed unmatched. CDR3 nucleotides: TGTGCCAGCAGCCATTCCTCACGCGGGAGGTACGAGCAGTACTTC. Its translation is CASSHSSRGRYEQYF.

V and J are TRBV15 and TRBJ2-3; 9 positions match TRBD2. The length of the CDR3 is 17 residues. Germline-derived CDR1 and CDR2 are LNHNV and YYDKDF (reference sequence). V trimming: 1 base; J trimming: 4 bases; junction bases outside the gene matches: 9. The DNA of the CDR3 is TGTGCCACCAGCAGAGTTGTTGGCGGGGGGGCCGCAGATACGCAGTATTTT. This codes for CATSRVVGGGAADTQYF.

The chain uses TRBV7-9 and TRBJ2-6; TRBD2 agrees at 11 bases. CDR1 is SEHNR and CDR2 is FQNEAQ in the germline V gene (reference sequence). The CDR3 is made up of 17 amino acids. Trimming cost V 9 bases and J 0 bases; bases outside gene matches: 7. Here the CDR3 reads CASLAGGPFSGANVLTF. DNA for the CDR3: TGTGCCAGTTTAGCGGGGGGGCCTTTCTCTGGGGCCAACGTCCTGACTTTC.

This chain uses TRBV5-4 with TRBJ1-3; TRBD1 might be the D (6 bases). CDR1 and CDR2 (germline): SGHNT, YYREEE (reference sequence). V lost 4 bases and J 0 bases, leaving 11 bases between the germline ends. CDR3 length: 15 residues. The chain's CDR3 is CASSIQGPSGNTIYF. CDR3 bases: TGTGCCAGCAGCATACAGGGTCCCTCTGGAAACACCATATATTTT.

The chain employs TRBV5-4 and TRBJ1-1, with D possibly being TRBD1 (5 bases). CDR1 is SGHNT, CDR2 YYREEE, per germline (reference sequence). V dropped 4 bases and J dropped 1 base, with 14 bases sitting between them. CDR3 size: 15 residues. The CDR3 bases are TGTGCCAGCAGCCACCCGACAGAAGCGAACACTGAAGCTTTCTTT. This sequence encodes CASSHPTEANTEAFF.

The chain recombines TRBV9 with TRBJ2-7, with 9 bases fitting TRBD1. The CDR3 totals 15 residues. V dropped 2 bases and J dropped 1; count of bases not matched to a gene: 4. Germline assignment: CDR1 SGDLS and CDR2 YYNGEE. In DNA form, the CDR3 reads TGTGCCAGCAGCGTCCGGACAGGGGCGTCCTACGAGCAGTACTTC. Its translation is CASSVRTGASYEQYF.

The chain employs TRBV4-3 and TRBJ1-6; 7 bases are a match to TRBD1. Germline CDR1 and CDR2: LGHNA and YSLEER. V gave up 3 bases and J gave up 7 bases; unmatched junction bases: 3. The CDR3 contains 14 residues. CDR3 sequence reads: CASSQAQGNSPLHF. As DNA, the CDR3 is TGCGCCAGCAGCCAGGCACAGGGGAATTCACCCCTCCACTTT.

The chain carries TRBV13 and TRBJ2-7, with 8 bases matching TRBD1. Per the germline V gene, CDR1 is PRHDT and CDR2 is FYEKMQ (reference sequence). Trimming cost V 4 bases and J 1 base; bases outside gene matches: 9. The CDR3 is 16 amino acids. The DNA of the CDR3 is TGTGCCAGCAGCTCGCCGGCAGGGGGCAAATCCTACGAGCAGTACTTC. Amino acid sequence: CASSSPAGGKSYEQYF.